Following are 10 T cell receptor beta chains from one sample sequenced in a study of blood T cells in healthy people across ages. Then a second PCR, running about 6 to 11 cycles, was carried out with a sample-barcoded 5' primer and a J-beta primer mix. TCRdb redid the calling of the 5' RACE reads with MiXCR, one entry per CDR3 protein. The data hold roughly 1 million distinct CDR3 sequences, with around 25% observed a single time. The data also belong to a second study, concerning T cells of mothers and their children.

Specimen: blood. The receptor source for this set is a girl aged 2 to 9 in good health.

This clonotype was seen a few times. The V call is TRBV2, the J call TRBJ2-7; D tentatively reads TRBD1 or TRBD2 (6 bases each). The CDR3 extends over 12 amino acids. The germline V gene has CDR1 SNHLY and CDR2 FYNNEI. V dropped 7 bases and J dropped 2 bases, with 9 bases sitting between them. The CDR3 region has the DNA TGTGCCAGCAAGGGGGAGGCCTACGAGCAGTACTTC. Protein: CASKGEAYEQYF.

The V and J genes are TRBV7-8 and TRBJ2-7; 11 positions agree with TRBD2. The DNA end favors TRBJ2-1, so the J call may be wrong. Germline CDR1 is SGHVS and CDR2 is FQNEAQ. The length of the CDR3 is 15 residues. CDR3 in DNA: TGTGCCAGCAGCTCCTTAGCGGGGGGGAGCAATGAGCAGTTCTTC. Its protein product is CASSSLAGGSNEQFF.

The V and J genes are TRBV11-2 and TRBJ1-2; D is unresolved. CDR3 length: 14 residues. Germline CDR1 SGHAT, CDR2 FQNNGV. Trimming removed 5 bases from V and 3 bases from J, with 13 bases in between. The CDR3 reads CASSPRYGDYGYTF. DNA of the CDR3: TGTGCCAGCAGCCCAAGGTACGGGGACTATGGCTACACCTTC.

The CDR3 DNA follows: TGTGCCAGCAGCGTAGACGGTAGTAATAATGAGCAGTTCTTC. Translated: CASSVDGSNNEQFF. The genes are TRBV9 and TRBJ2-5; no firm D call. The closer fit of TRBJ2-1 to the DNA end suggests the J call may be wrong. This CDR3 region has 14 residues. CDR1 is SGDLS and CDR2 is YYNGEE in the germline V gene.

The rearrangement uses TRBV9 and TRBJ2-2, with D unresolved. Germline-derived CDR1 and CDR2 are SGDLS and YYNGEE. With 4 bases removed from V and 7 bases from J, the gap between germline ends came to 5 bases. The length of the CDR3 is 11 residues. The CDR3 coding sequence is TGTGCCAGCAGCTCCGACGGGGAGCTGTTTTTT. Protein product: CASSSDGELFF.

This clonotype was found a few times. V and J are TRBV3-1 and TRBJ1-1; no firm D call. The germline CDR1 and CDR2 sequences are LGHDT and YNNKEL (reference sequence). V was clipped by 6 bases and J by 4 bases, with 9 bases between them. This CDR3 comprises 12 residues. The chain's CDR3 is CASSPGPTEAFF. The DNA for the CDR3 is TGTGCCAGCAGTCCCGGACCCACTGAAGCTTTCTTT.

The CDR3 here is CASSYFRPPSTDTQYF. The CDR3 DNA follows: TGTGCCAGCAGTTATTTCCGGCCTCCTAGCACAGATACGCAGTATTTT. The chain combines TRBV6-6 with TRBJ2-3, with no clear D. This CDR3 is built from 16 residues. Trimming left V 3 bases short and J 0 bases short, with 13 bases between. The germline V gene encodes CDR1 MNHNY and CDR2 SVGAGI (reference sequence).

This clonotype was recorded at least ten times. The gene calls are TRBV6-2 or TRBV6-3 and TRBJ2-2; D remains ambiguous. Germline values: CDR1 MNHEY, CDR2 SVGEGT. CDR3 length: 14 amino acids. V shed 2 bases and J shed 6 bases, with 10 bases lying between them. CDR3 residues: CASSYPWTSGELFF. The DNA of the CDR3 is TGTGCCAGCAGTTACCCATGGACGTCCGGGGAGCTGTTTTTT.

CDR3 bases: TGTGCCAGCAGTTTTTGGGGTTATGAGGATACGCAGTATTTT. Protein: CASSFWGYEDTQYF. V gene TRBV12-3 or TRBV12-4 combines with J gene TRBJ2-3; D is unresolved. V was clipped by 3 bases and J by 6 bases, with 13 bases between them. This CDR3 comprises 14 residues.

This sequence joins TRBV7-9 and TRBJ2-6; no firm D call. Germline loops: CDR1 SEHNR, CDR2 FQNEAQ (reference sequence). Trimming removed 4 bases at V and 1 base at J, with 8 bases between. This CDR3 comprises 15 residues. DNA for the CDR3: TGTGCCAGCAGCTCCCCGATTTCTGGGGCCAACGTCCTGACTTTC. Translated: CASSSPISGANVLTF.